The 10 T cell receptor beta chains listed next were all sequenced from one sample in a study of blood T cell repertoires in COVID-19. Here immunoSEQ multiplex PCR was the method, and the copy in TCRdb shows in-frame clones only, minus some. The table includes about 120,000 clones, 82% detected once. Sequencing input: peripheral blood. The origin of the receptors is an older woman with acute or convalescent COVID-19.

The genes are TRBV29-1 and TRBJ2-7; D possibly corresponds to TRBD1 (5 bases). The germline V gene encodes CDR1 SQVTM and CDR2 ANQGSEA. This CDR3 comprises 13 residues. V shed 1 base and J shed 4 bases, with 11 bases lying between them. In nucleotides, the CDR3 is TGCAGCGTTGAAGGGCAGGGATTATACGAGCAGTACTTC. Encoded protein: CSVEGQGLYEQYF.

The CDR3 is CASRGQGSNQPQHF. For the CDR3, the DNA is TGTGCCAGCAGAGGACAGGGCAGCAATCAGCCCCAGCATTTT. The genes are TRBV6-1 and TRBJ1-5; TRBD1 matches at 8 bases. CDR1 is MNHNS, CDR2 SASEGT, per germline. The trim removed 6 bases at V and 1 base at J, leaving 2 bases unmatched. CDR3 size: 14 residues.

This sequence joins TRBV28 and TRBJ1-1, with D possibly matching TRBD1 (5 bases). Germline V lookup: CDR1 MDHEN, CDR2 SYDVKM. The V end lost 6 bases, the J end lost 3 bases, and 8 bases lay between the germline ends. This CDR3 has 12 amino acids. The CDR3 region has the DNA TGTGCCAGCAGCTCGGGGGACACTGAAGCTTTCTTT. It codes for CASSSGDTEAFF. Drawing the rest from reference TRBV28 and TRBJ1-1, the complete variable domain is DVKVTQSSRYLVKRTGEKVFLECVQDMDHENMFWYRQDPGLGLRLIYFSYDVKMKEKGDIPEGYSVSREKKERFSLILESASTNQTSMYLCASSSGDTEAFFGQGTRLTVV.

This chain uses TRBV9 with TRBJ1-1; the D gene is possibly TRBD1 (6 bases). CDR3 length: 15 amino acids. Germline V gives CDR1 SGDLS, CDR2 YYNGEE. The germline V and J ends were trimmed by 4 bases and 3 bases, with 16 bases remaining between them. CDR3 nucleotide sequence: TGTGCCAGCAGCCCGAGCCGTTACAGGGACACTGAAGCTTTCTTT. It codes for CASSPSRYRDTEAFF.

The rearrangement links TRBV4-2 to TRBJ2-2, with D perhaps matching TRBD1 (5 bases). Deletions cut 3 bases from V and 10 bases from J, with 9 bases between. This CDR3 region has 12 residues. Germline V CDR1 and CDR2: LGHNA, YNFKEQ. The DNA for the CDR3 is TGTGCCAGCAGCCACTGGGGCGAGGAGCTGTTTTTT. This encodes CASSHWGEELFF.

The chain uses TRBV7-9 and TRBJ2-3, with 9 nucleotides matching TRBD1. V was clipped by 3 bases and J by 3 bases; unmatched bases: 10. Germline V gene sequence: CDR1 SEHNR, CDR2 FQNEAQ (reference sequence). This CDR3 comprises 17 residues. CDR3 region: CASSFWKAGTGTDTQYF. The CDR3 coding sequence is TGTGCCAGCAGCTTTTGGAAGGCCGGGACAGGGACAGATACGCAGTATTTT.

This clone was observed once. The chain has TRBV5-6 and TRBJ2-1; 8 bases match TRBD2. The CDR3 length is 15 residues. CDR1 is SGHDT and CDR2 is YYEEEE in the germline V gene. J gave up 2 bases and V 4 bases, and 5 bases lay outside the gene matches. The CDR3 DNA reads TGTGCCAGCAGCACCGTAGCGGGGACCTACAATGAGCAGTTCTTC. Translating it yields CASSTVAGTYNEQFF.

This clone was counted only a few times. This chain links TRBV2 with TRBJ2-5; D is uncertain. The CDR3 length is 15 residues. V shed 2 bases and J shed 7 bases, with 17 bases lying between them. The germline gives CDR1 SNHLY, CDR2 FYNNEI. CDR3 bases: TGTGCCAGCAGTGAAAGTGTTTGGGTAGCCGGGACCCAGTACTTC. This codes for CASSESVWVAGTQYF.

V gene TRBV20-1 combines with J gene TRBJ2-3; TRBD2 matches 7 bases. Germline V gene data show CDR1 as DFQATT and CDR2 as SNEGSKA (reference sequence). The CDR3 contains 14 residues. With V trimmed by 3 bases and J by 2 bases, 5 bases remained unmatched. As DNA, the CDR3 is TGCAGTGCTAGTCGGGACTATCACACAGATACGCAGTATTTT. The encoded protein is CSASRDYHTDTQYF.

The chain recombines TRBV9 with TRBJ1-3; D perhaps matches TRBD1 (5 bases). CDR1 SGDLS and CDR2 YYNGEE come from the germline V gene. V lost 1 base to trimming and J lost 0 bases, with 8 bases between them. CDR3 size: 15 residues. CDR3 nucleotides: TGTGCCAGCAGCGTAACAGACAGCTCTGGAAACACCATATATTTT. Protein sequence: CASSVTDSSGNTIYF.